Below, 18 T cell receptor beta chains from the same sample are listed, as sequenced in a study of vaccination effects on CD4 cells after COVID-19. Some clones are missing from TCRdb's copy, which holds only in-frame ones; the method was immunoSEQ multiplex PCR. The top ten hold 2% to 2.5% of the sample, which has 50,000 or so clones, 75% to 90% seen once. These receptors' targets are unknown. Sequencing was preceded by expansion of antigen-specific CD4+ T cells with viral peptide pools in the ViraFEST assay. Upon completion of roughly ten days in culture, CD4+ T cells were isolated. Sample: CD4+ T cells from PBMCs cultured with HCoV-229E spike peptides, taken before COVID-19 vaccination. These receptors were taken from a human donor who received a COVID-19 vaccine.

V gene TRBV7-9 combines with J gene TRBJ1-2; D may be TRBD1 (6 bases). Germline V gene data show CDR1 as SEHNR and CDR2 as FQNEAQ (reference sequence). The V end was cut by 5 bases, the J end by 2 bases, with 15 bases between. The CDR3 spans 15 residues. CDR3 amino acids: CASSPRTASNYGYTF. DNA for the CDR3: TGTGCCAGCAGCCCGCGGACAGCGTCGAACTATGGCTACACCTTC.

This chain connects TRBV6-5 to TRBJ2-2; TRBD2 agrees at 9 bases. V trimming: 5 bases; J trimming: 5 bases; junction bases outside the gene matches: 6. This CDR3 is built from 15 residues. Germline lookup yields CDR1 MNHEY and CDR2 SVGAGI. The CDR3 sequence: CASSLGLAPTGELFF. CDR3 bases: TGTGCCAGCAGTCTAGGACTAGCGCCGACCGGGGAGCTGTTTTTT.

The V call is TRBV6-4, the J call TRBJ1-2; D not resolved. V was clipped by 6 bases and J by 0 bases, with 11 bases between them. CDR3 length equals 14 residues. Germline CDR1 MRHNA, CDR2 SNTAGT. The chain's CDR3 is CASRNTEANYGYTF. The CDR3 region has the DNA TGTGCCAGCAGGAACACAGAAGCTAACTATGGCTACACCTTC.

This clone occurred a few times. DNA for the CDR3: TGCGCCAGCAGCCAACCAGGGAACTCGAACACCGGGGAGCTGTTTTTT. Residues: CASSQPGNSNTGELFF. The chain has TRBV4-1 and TRBJ2-2, with D possibly matching TRBD1 (5 bases). The CDR3 has 16 amino acids. Trimming removed 2 bases at V and 0 bases at J, with 10 bases between. The germline V gene has CDR1 MGHRA and CDR2 YSYEKL.

A note on this clone: Within the sample, other DNA sequences also encode this same CDR3. The chain combines TRBV24-1 with TRBJ2-3; TRBD2 might be the D (5 bases). The V and J ends lost 0 bases and 0 bases respectively, with 6 bases between them. Germline CDR1 KGHDR, CDR2 SFDVKD. The CDR3 is 15 residues long. The CDR3 nucleotides are TGTGCCACCAGTGATTTGCGGGGTAGCACAGATACGCAGTATTTT. This translates into CATSDLRGSTDTQYF.

V and J are TRBV21-1 and TRBJ2-7; the D call TRBD1 from the table was never checked on the DNA. TRBV21-1 is given as a pseudogene. This CDR3 contains 16 residues. CDR3 bases: TGTGCCAGCAGCATAGTAAGGGGGTCAGCGTCCTACGAGCAGTACGTC. Its protein is CASSIVRGSASYEQYV.

Only a few counts were recorded for this clone. This rearrangement joins TRBV10-1 to TRBJ1-2; tentative D call: TRBD1 (5 bases). The CDR3 length is 15 residues. Germline values: CDR1 WNHNN, CDR2 SYGVQD (reference sequence). Trimming left V 1 base short and J 0 bases short, with 9 bases between. The CDR3 spells CASSEFREPNYGYTF. CDR3 coding DNA: TGCGCCAGCAGTGAGTTCAGGGAACCTAACTATGGCTACACCTTC.

This rearrangement joins TRBV3-1 (or the pseudogene TRBV3-2) to TRBJ1-2; D is unclear. With 2 bases removed from V and 6 bases from J, the gap between germline ends came to 10 bases. The CDR3 totals 13 residues. Per the germline V gene, CDR1 is LGHDT and CDR2 is YNNKEL (reference sequence). The CDR3 here is CASSQRVQHGYTF. CDR3 coding DNA: TGTGCCAGCAGCCAAAGAGTACAGCATGGCTACACCTTC.

The DNA for the CDR3 is TGCGCCAGCAGCTTGTCAGGGACTTCAAGAACAAATTTTGAAGCTTTCTTT. Amino acid sequence: CASSLSGTSRTNFEAFF. The chain carries TRBV5-1 and TRBJ1-1, with a weak D call TRBD1 (5 bases). CDR3 size: 17 residues. V shed 1 base and J shed 7 bases, with 23 bases lying between them. Germline V gene sequence: CDR1 SGHRS, CDR2 YFSETQ.

The chain couples TRBV6-5 to TRBJ1-4; D gene unclear. Germline V gene data show CDR1 as MNHEY and CDR2 as SVGAGI. Trimming took off 5 bases at V and 0 bases at J, with 10 bases between the two ends. The CDR3 runs 15 residues. The CDR3 coding sequence is TGTGCCAGCAGTCCCTCGTATGCAACTAATGAAAAACTGTTTTTT. Translation gives CASSPSYATNEKLFF.

This chain links TRBV15 with TRBJ2-5; unclear D gene. CDR1 and CDR2 (germline): LNHNV, YYDKDF (reference sequence). CDR3 length equals 13 residues. Trimming cost V 0 bases and J 6 bases, with 8 bases left between them. CDR3 DNA: TGTGCCACCAGCAGAGATAGGTCGAAGACCCAGTACTTC. This translates into CATSRDRSKTQYF.

V is TRBV7-8 and J is TRBJ2-5, with 8 bases fitting TRBD2. Germline assignment: CDR1 SGHVS and CDR2 FQNEAQ. J lost 1 base, V lost 2 bases, and 6 bases had no gene match. The CDR3 contains 16 residues. The CDR3 DNA is TGTGCCAGCAGCTTAAGACGCGGGGGGCTCCAAGAGACCCAGTACTTC. Protein: CASSLRRGGLQETQYF.

The rearrangement joins TRBV28 to TRBJ1-6; D is uncertain. The germline V gene encodes CDR1 MDHEN and CDR2 SYDVKM. CDR3 size: 14 residues. The germline V and J ends were trimmed by 6 bases and 4 bases, with 10 bases remaining between them. CDR3 residues: CASRADQYNSPLHF. The DNA of the CDR3 is TGTGCCAGCAGGGCGGACCAATATAATTCACCCCTCCACTTT.

The rearrangement joins TRBV6-6 to TRBJ2-3; D not resolved. Germline assignment: CDR1 MNHNY and CDR2 SVGAGI (reference sequence). The germline V and J ends were trimmed by 1 base and 2 bases, with 1 base remaining between them. This CDR3 is built from 12 residues. CDR3 residues: CASSYYTDTQYF. CDR3 nucleotide sequence: TGTGCCAGCAGTTACTACACAGATACGCAGTATTTT.

The chain's CDR3 is CSATGMGSGGSLGTDTQYF. Written as DNA, the CDR3 is TGCAGCGCCACGGGGATGGGTAGCGGGGGGTCCTTGGGCACAGATACGCAGTATTTT. The chain employs TRBV29-1 and TRBJ2-3, with 10 bases matching TRBD2. The V and J ends lost 7 bases and 1 base, in that order; junction bases with no gene match: 20. The CDR3 spans 19 residues. Germline loops: CDR1 SQVTM, CDR2 ANQGSEA.

This clone was observed a few times. V is TRBV6-5 and J is TRBJ1-2, with TRBD1 matching 8 bases. V lost 1 base and J lost 3; bases outside the gene matches: 4. This CDR3 region has 15 residues. The germline V gene encodes CDR1 MNHEY and CDR2 SVGAGI. The CDR3 region is CASSYWTGWDYGYTF. The CDR3 nucleotides are TGTGCCAGCAGTTACTGGACAGGGTGGGACTATGGCTACACCTTC.

This clone has only a few counts. CDR3: CASSFDGYGYTF. As DNA, the CDR3 is TGCGCCAGCAGCTTCGATGGCTATGGCTACACCTTC. The chain has TRBV5-1 and TRBJ1-2; D is unclear. The CDR3 is 12 residues long. Trimming stripped 2 bases from V and 4 bases from J, with 6 bases between. Germline lookup yields CDR1 SGHRS and CDR2 YFSETQ.

This chain joins TRBV2 and TRBJ1-5; tentative D call: TRBD1 (5 bases). Germline values: CDR1 SNHLY, CDR2 FYNNEI. The CDR3 consists of 14 residues. The germline V and J ends were trimmed by 8 bases and 5 bases, with 16 bases remaining between them. The DNA of the CDR3 is TGTGCCAGCGGGATAGAGGGAGGGGATCAGCCCCAGCATTTT. Translation gives CASGIEGGDQPQHF.